This T cell receptor (beta chain) was captured in a study of OX40 agonist ivuxolimab in advanced cancers. The CDR3 is 15 residues long. Losses at the gene ends were 3 bases for V and 3 bases for J; bases not matched to a gene: 4. The germline gives CDR1 LNHDA, CDR2 SQIVND (reference sequence). This clone was picked up one time. Using immunoSEQ multiplex PCR, the repertoire was profiled, and TCRdb retains in-frame clones only, with some absent. The sample has some 90,000 clones; about 89% are singletons. This TCR came from an adult with an advanced solid tumor such as melanoma, head and neck, liver or kidney cancer. This specimen was CD4+ or CD8+ T cells sorted from blood, taken in a trial of the OX40 agonist ivuxolimab. V is TRBV19 and J is TRBJ2-2, with 7 positions matching TRBD1. This chain's CDR3 is CASSMADRDTGELFF. In nucleotides, the CDR3 is TGTGCCAGTAGTATGGCAGACAGGGACACCGGGGAGCTGTTTTTT.